This TCR beta chain was sequenced during a study of regulatory T cells in long-lasting Graves disease. Study information: Those Graves' patients who were newly diagnosed had been on antithyroid drugs under 3 months.

In building TCR beta libraries, iRepertoire HTBI primers were used together with Arm-PCR of CDR3 regions. TCRdb reprocessed the multiplex PCR reads with MiXCR, giving one entry per CDR3 protein. The repertoire includes around 240,000 distinct CDR3 sequences, about 20% of them detected once, and less than 15% sits in the top ten. The V gene end was trimmed by 6 bases and the J gene end by 5 bases; junction bases not matched to a gene: 19. The CDR3 loop spans 18 amino acids. Germline assignment: CDR1 SEHNR and CDR2 FQNEAQ (reference sequence). The time point denotes: newly diagnosed GD, antithyroid drugs for less than 3 months. RNA isolated from PBMCs was used to make the TCR library. The data were also submitted as part of a second study, on T cells in Graves' hyperthyroidism and ophthalmopathy. That investigation notes: Most expanded thyroid clonotypes above 0.001 recurred in blood.

The rearrangement links TRBV7-9 to TRBJ2-5; 9 nucleotides align to TRBD1. The sample consisted of peripheral blood mononuclear cells (PBMCs), taken at new diagnosis, from a patient treated with antithyroid drugs. The receptor was derived from a woman between 25 and 40 years old with Graves disease. The CDR3 reads CASSHPESYRGRLETQYF. Written as DNA, the CDR3 is TGTGCCAGCAGTCATCCGGAGAGTTACAGGGGGCGCCTGGAGACCCAGTACTTC.